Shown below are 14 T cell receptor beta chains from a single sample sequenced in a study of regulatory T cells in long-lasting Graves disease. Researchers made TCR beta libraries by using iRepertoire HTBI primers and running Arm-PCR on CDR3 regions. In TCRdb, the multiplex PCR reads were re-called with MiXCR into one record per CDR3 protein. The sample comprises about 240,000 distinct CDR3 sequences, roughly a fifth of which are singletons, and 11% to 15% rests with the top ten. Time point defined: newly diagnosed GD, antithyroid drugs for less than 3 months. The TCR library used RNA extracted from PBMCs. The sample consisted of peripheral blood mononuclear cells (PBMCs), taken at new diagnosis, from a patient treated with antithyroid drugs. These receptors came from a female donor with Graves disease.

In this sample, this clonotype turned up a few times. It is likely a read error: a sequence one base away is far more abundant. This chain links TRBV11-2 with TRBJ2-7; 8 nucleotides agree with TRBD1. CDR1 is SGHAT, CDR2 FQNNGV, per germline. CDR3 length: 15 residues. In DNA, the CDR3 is TGTGCCAGCAGCTTGAGGGTGGACAGGGCCTACGGGCAGTACTTC. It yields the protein CASSLRVDRAYGQYF.

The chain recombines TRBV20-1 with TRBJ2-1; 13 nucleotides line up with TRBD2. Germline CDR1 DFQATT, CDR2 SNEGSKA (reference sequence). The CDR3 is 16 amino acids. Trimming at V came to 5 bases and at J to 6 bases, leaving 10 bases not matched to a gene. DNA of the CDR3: TGCAGTGCTGCCCTAACTAGCGGGAGGGCCTTCAATGAGCAGTTCTTC. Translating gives CSAALTSGRAFNEQFF.

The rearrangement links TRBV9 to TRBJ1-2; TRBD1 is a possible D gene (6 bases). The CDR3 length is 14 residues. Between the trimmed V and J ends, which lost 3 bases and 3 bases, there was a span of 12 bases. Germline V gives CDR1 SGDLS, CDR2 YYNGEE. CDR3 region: CASSEIHRDYGYTF. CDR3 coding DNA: TGTGCCAGCAGCGAGATACACAGGGACTATGGCTACACCTTC. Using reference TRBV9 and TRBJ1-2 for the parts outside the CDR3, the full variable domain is DSGVTQTPKHLITATGQRVTLRCSPRSGDLSVYWYQQSLDQGLQFLIQYYNGEERAKGNILERFSAQQFPDLHSELNLSSLELGDSALYFCASSEIHRDYGYTFGSGTRLTVV.

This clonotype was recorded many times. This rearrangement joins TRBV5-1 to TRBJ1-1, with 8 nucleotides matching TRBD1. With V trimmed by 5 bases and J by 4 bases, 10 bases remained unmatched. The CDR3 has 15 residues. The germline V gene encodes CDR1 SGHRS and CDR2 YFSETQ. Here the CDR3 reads CASSFPTGVSTEAFF. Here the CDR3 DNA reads TGCGCCAGCAGTTTCCCGACAGGGGTGAGCACTGAAGCTTTCTTT. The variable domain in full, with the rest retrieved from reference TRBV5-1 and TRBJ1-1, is KAGVTQTPRYLIKTRGQQVTLSCSPISGHRSVSWYQQTPGQGLQFLFEYFSETQRNKGNFPGRFSGRQFSNSRSEMNVSTLELGDSALYLCASSFPTGVSTEAFFGQGTRLTVV.

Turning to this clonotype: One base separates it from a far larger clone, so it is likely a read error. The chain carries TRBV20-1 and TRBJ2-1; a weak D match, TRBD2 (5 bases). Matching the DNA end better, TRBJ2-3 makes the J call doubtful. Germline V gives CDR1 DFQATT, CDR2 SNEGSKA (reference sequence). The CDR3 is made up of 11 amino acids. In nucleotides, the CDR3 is TGCAGTGCTAGTGTTGGAGGTACGCAGTATTTT. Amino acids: CSASVGGTQYF.

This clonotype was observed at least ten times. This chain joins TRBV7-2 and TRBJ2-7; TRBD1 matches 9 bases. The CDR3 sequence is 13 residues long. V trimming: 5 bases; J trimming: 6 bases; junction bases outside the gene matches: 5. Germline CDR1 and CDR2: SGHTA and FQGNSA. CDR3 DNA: TGTGCCAGCAGCCCGATGGACAGGGGCGAGCAGTACTTC. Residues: CASSPMDRGEQYF.

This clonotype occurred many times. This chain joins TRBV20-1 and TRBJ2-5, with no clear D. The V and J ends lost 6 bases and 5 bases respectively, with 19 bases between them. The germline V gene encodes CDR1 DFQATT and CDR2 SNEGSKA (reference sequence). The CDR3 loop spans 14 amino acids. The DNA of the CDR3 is TGCAGTGCCCTCCTTTCCTTTGGGGTGGAGACCCAGTACTTC. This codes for CSALLSFGVETQYF.

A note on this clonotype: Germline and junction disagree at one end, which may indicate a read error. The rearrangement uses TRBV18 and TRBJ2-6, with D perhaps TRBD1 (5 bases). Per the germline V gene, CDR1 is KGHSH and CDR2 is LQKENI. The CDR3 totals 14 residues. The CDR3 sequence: CASSPSSGASVLTF. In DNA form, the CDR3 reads TGTGCCAGCTCACCCAGCTCTGGGGCCAGCGTCCTGACTTTC.

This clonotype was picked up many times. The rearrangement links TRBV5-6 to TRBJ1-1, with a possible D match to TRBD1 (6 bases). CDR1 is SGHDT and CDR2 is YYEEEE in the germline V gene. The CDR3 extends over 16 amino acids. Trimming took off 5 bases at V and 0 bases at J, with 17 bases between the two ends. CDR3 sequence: CASRQYRGLMNTEAFF. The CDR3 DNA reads TGTGCCAGCAGACAATATCGGGGGCTGATGAACACTGAAGCTTTCTTT.

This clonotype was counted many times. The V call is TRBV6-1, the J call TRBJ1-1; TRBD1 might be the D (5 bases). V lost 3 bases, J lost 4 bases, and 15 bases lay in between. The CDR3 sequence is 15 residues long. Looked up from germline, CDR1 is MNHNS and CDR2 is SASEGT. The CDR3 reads CASSDQGFLGTEAFF. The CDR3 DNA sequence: TGTGCCAGCAGTGACCAGGGATTTCTTGGCACTGAAGCTTTCTTT.

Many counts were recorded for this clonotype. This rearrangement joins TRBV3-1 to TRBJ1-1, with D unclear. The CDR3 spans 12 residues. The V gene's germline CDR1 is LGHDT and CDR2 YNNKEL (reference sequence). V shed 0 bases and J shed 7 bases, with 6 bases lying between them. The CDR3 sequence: CASSQESGEAFF. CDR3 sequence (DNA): TGTGCCAGCAGCCAAGAATCTGGTGAAGCTTTCTTT. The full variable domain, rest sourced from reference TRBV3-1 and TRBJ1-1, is DTAVSQTPKYLVTQMGNDKSIKCEQNLGHDTMYWYKQDSKKFLKIMFSYNNKELIINETVPNRFSPKSPDKAHLNLHINSLELGDSAVYFCASSQESGEAFFGQGTRLTVV.

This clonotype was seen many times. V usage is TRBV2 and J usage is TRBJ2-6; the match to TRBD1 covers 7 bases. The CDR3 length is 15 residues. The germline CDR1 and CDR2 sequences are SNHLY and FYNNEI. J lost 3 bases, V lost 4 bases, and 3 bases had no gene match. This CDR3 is CASSGGTVGANVLTF. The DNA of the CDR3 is TGTGCCAGCAGTGGAGGGACAGTTGGGGCCAACGTCCTGACTTTC.

The CDR3 region is CASSRDRGNSYNSPLHF. CDR3 nucleotide sequence: TGTGCCAGCAGCCGGGACAGGGGGAACTCCTATAATTCACCCCTCCACTTT. V is TRBV12-3 or TRBV12-4 and J is TRBJ1-6; TRBD1 agrees at 11 bases. With V trimmed by 6 bases and J by 0 bases, 4 bases remained unmatched. The CDR3 has 17 residues.

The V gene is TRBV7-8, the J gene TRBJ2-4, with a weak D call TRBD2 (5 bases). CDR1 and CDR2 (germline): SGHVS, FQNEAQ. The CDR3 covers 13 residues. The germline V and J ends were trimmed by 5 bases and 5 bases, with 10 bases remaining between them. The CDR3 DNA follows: TGTGCCAGCAGCGGGAGACGGGAAAACATTCAGTACTTC. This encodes CASSGRRENIQYF.